What follows are 16 T cell receptor beta chains derived from one specimen sequenced in a study of blood T cell repertoires in COVID-19. Profiled with immunoSEQ multiplex PCR; TCRdb holds only in-frame clones, not every one. The repertoire has about 340,000 clones, just over 85% of them found once; the top ten carry 3.5% to 4.5%. The specimen was PBMCs or T cells enriched from blood (not recorded which). The receptors originated from a woman in her thirties or forties with acute COVID-19.

The rearrangement joins TRBV9 to TRBJ2-3, with 9 positions matching TRBD2. The CDR3 has 17 amino acids. The V segment lost 2 bases and the J segment 5 bases; nucleotides outside the gene matches: 12. CDR1 and CDR2 from the germline V gene are SGDLS and YYNGEE. In DNA, the CDR3 is TGTGCCAGCAGCGTTGATCCCCCCCTAGCGGGGTTAGATACGCAGTATTTT. Protein sequence: CASSVDPPLAGLDTQYF.

Turning to this clone: At one boundary the junction diverges from the germline segment, which might be a read error. The V gene is TRBV6-5, the J gene TRBJ1-6, with D unclear. The CDR3 has 14 amino acids. Germline-derived CDR1 and CDR2 are MNHEY and SVGAGI. The CDR3 loop is CASGLGSFNSPLHF. The DNA of the CDR3 is TGTGCCAGCGGGCTCGGATCCTTTAATTCACCCCTCCACTTT.

The rearrangement uses TRBV27 and TRBJ1-2; D possibly corresponds to TRBD1 (6 bases). This CDR3 has 15 residues. Germline V lookup: CDR1 MNHEY, CDR2 SMNVEV (reference sequence). With 1 base removed from V and 2 bases from J, the gap between germline ends came to 11 bases. CDR3 protein: CASSLYTGTNYGYTF. Written as DNA, the CDR3 is TGTGCCAGCAGTTTATATACAGGGACGAACTATGGCTACACCTTC.

The rearrangement uses TRBV19 and TRBJ1-5; a weak D match, TRBD1 (5 bases). CDR1 is LNHDA, CDR2 SQIVND, per germline (reference sequence). Trimming stripped 3 bases from V and 1 base from J, with 10 bases between. The CDR3 length is 15 residues. CDR3 bases: TGTGCCAGTAGTATTTACAGGTTAAGCAATCAGCCCCAGCATTTT. This sequence encodes CASSIYRLSNQPQHF. Drawing the rest from reference TRBV19 and TRBJ1-5, the complete variable domain is DGGITQSPKYLFRKEGQNVTLSCEQNLNHDAMYWYRQDPGQGLRLIYYSQIVNDFQKGDIAEGYSVSREKKESFPLTVTSAQKNPTAFYLCASSIYRLSNQPQHFGDGTRLSIL.

The gene calls are TRBV27 and TRBJ2-5; TRBD1 agrees at 7 bases. Germline trimming cut 0 bases from V and 7 bases from J; bases unmatched to any gene: 8. The CDR3 runs to 15 residues. CDR1 MNHEY and CDR2 SMNVEV come from the germline V gene (reference sequence). The CDR3 region has the DNA TGTGCCAGCAGTTTATCGAGGCAGGGGGTTGGGACCCAGTACTTC. Amino acids: CASSLSRQGVGTQYF.

The V call is TRBV13, the J call TRBJ2-5, with TRBD2 matching 15 bases. Germline values: CDR1 PRHDT, CDR2 FYEKMQ (reference sequence). This CDR3 spans 17 amino acids. The trim removed 5 bases at V and 5 bases at J, leaving 9 bases unmatched. Written as DNA, the CDR3 is TGTGCCAGCAGCCCTCGGACTAGCGGGAGGGCCCTGGAGACCCAGTACTTC. This codes for CASSPRTSGRALETQYF.

The V and J genes are TRBV6-1 and TRBJ2-7, with 14 bases fitting TRBD2. The CDR3 contains 14 residues. J was trimmed by 4 bases and V by 5 bases; bases with no gene match: 1. Germline assignment: CDR1 MNHNS and CDR2 SASEGT. The CDR3 nucleotides read TGTGCCAGCAGTCGGACTAGCGGGAGGTACGAGCAGTACTTC. This sequence encodes CASSRTSGRYEQYF.

The chain joins TRBV28 to TRBJ1-2; 9 nucleotides align to TRBD1. J lost 8 bases, V lost 9 bases, and 16 bases had no gene match. CDR3 length equals 15 residues. Germline CDR1 and CDR2: MDHEN and SYDVKM. The CDR3 DNA is TGTGCCAGTCTAATTGGGAAAAGGACAGGGGACGGCTACACCTTC. Protein: CASLIGKRTGDGYTF.

The chain links TRBV6-5 to TRBJ2-1; D is perhaps TRBD1 (5 bases). Germline CDR1 MNHEY, CDR2 SVGAGI. Trimming took 0 bases from V and 9 from J, leaving 15 bases between them. The CDR3 has 15 residues. DNA for the CDR3: TGTGCCAGCAGTTACTCTGGGGCACTACATAGTGAGCAGTTCTTC. This translates into CASSYSGALHSEQFF.

V gene TRBV11-2 combines with J gene TRBJ1-1; D is undetermined. The CDR3 covers 16 residues. With 0 bases removed from V and 9 bases from J, the gap between germline ends came to 20 bases. Germline assignment: CDR1 SGHAT and CDR2 FQNNGV. CDR3: CASSLEASPAGPQAFF. The CDR3 DNA sequence: TGTGCCAGCAGCTTAGAAGCGTCGCCCGCCGGCCCCCAAGCTTTCTTT.

The chain is built from TRBV4-3 and TRBJ2-2; D is undetermined. The CDR3 loop spans 13 amino acids. Per the germline V gene, CDR1 is LGHNA and CDR2 is YSLEER. V gave up 4 bases and J gave up 4 bases, with 7 bases separating them. The CDR3 loop reads CASSRALTGELFF. CDR3 nucleotide sequence: TGCGCCAGCAGCCGGGCCCTCACCGGGGAGCTGTTTTTT.

The chain is built from TRBV5-1 and TRBJ2-3; 13 bases align to TRBD2. Germline V gene data show CDR1 as SGHRS and CDR2 as YFSETQ. V was clipped by 3 bases and J by 4 bases; unmatched bases: 2. This CDR3 region has 15 residues. The CDR3 region has the DNA TGCGCCAGCAGCTCGGGACTAGCGGGGCCAGATACGCAGTATTTT. Translation: CASSSGLAGPDTQYF.

DNA for the CDR3: TGTGCCAGCAGCCAAGTTTCAGGTTTCCGCACAGATACGCAGTATTTT. It codes for CASSQVSGFRTDTQYF. The V gene is TRBV3-1 (or the pseudogene TRBV3-2), the J gene TRBJ2-3; D remains ambiguous. Trimming cost V 1 base and J 1 base, with 12 bases left between them. CDR3 length equals 16 residues. Germline assignment: CDR1 LGHDT and CDR2 YNNKEL (reference sequence).

The chain is built from TRBV5-6 and TRBJ1-2; TRBD1 matches 12 bases. This CDR3 region has 16 residues. V shed 4 bases, J shed 6 bases, and the junction held 10 bases outside the gene matches. Germline V gives CDR1 SGHDT, CDR2 YYEEEE. This CDR3 reads CASSPPGDRGPHGYTF. The CDR3 DNA follows: TGTGCCAGCAGCCCACCCGGGGACAGGGGGCCTCATGGCTACACCTTC.

DNA of the CDR3: TGCGCCAGCAGCCTCCTCGCGGGACTTCAAGAGACCCAGTACTTC. Its protein is CASSLLAGLQETQYF. The J gene is TRBJ2-5, the V gene TRBV5-1; perhaps TRBD2 as D (6 bases). Germline assignment: CDR1 SGHRS and CDR2 YFSETQ. Between the trimmed V and J ends, which lost 4 bases and 2 bases, there was a span of 15 bases. The CDR3 spans 15 residues.

The chain has TRBV12-3 or TRBV12-4 and TRBJ1-1; 9 nucleotides align to TRBD1. Unmatched junction bases numbered 5, after V lost 7 bases and J lost 5 bases. The CDR3 has 13 amino acids. CDR3 loop: CASKTGGRTEAFF. In DNA, the CDR3 is TGTGCCAGCAAAACAGGGGGCAGGACTGAAGCTTTCTTT.